Included here is one T cell receptor beta chain sequence, with context. Thawed PBMCs were FACS-sorted into unstimulated CD4+CD25+CD127- regulatory T cells, CD4+CD25- non-regulatory cells, CD4 and CD8 cells. This sample is drawn from a study of Tregs in tolerant kidney transplant recipients. In the study overall: Recipients received nonmyeloablative bone marrow transplants from related graft donors, with transient mixed chimerism.

From germline, CDR1 is LNHNV and CDR2 YYDKDF (reference sequence). V dropped 1 base and J dropped 5 bases, with 9 bases sitting between them. The CDR3 is made up of 14 amino acids. The data were produced by immunoSEQ multiplex PCR, yet TCRdb's version contains in-frame clones alone and is incomplete. Among around 78,000 clones listed, under 95% were seen once. The clonotype was recovered from a human donor who received a combined kidney and bone marrow transplant. Source: Tregs from blood, taken before the transplant. V is TRBV15 and J is TRBJ1-5; no clear D gene. The CDR3 reads CATSRGMSHQPQHF. Here the CDR3 DNA reads TGTGCCACCAGCAGAGGTATGTCGCATCAGCCCCAGCATTTT. Complete variable domain (other parts from reference TRBV15 and TRBJ1-5): DAMVIQNPRYQVTQFGKPVTLSCSQTLNHNVMYWYQQKSSQAPKLLFHYYDKDFNNEADTPDNFQSRRPNTSFCFLDIRSPGLGDTAMYLCATSRGMSHQPQHFGDGTRLSIL.